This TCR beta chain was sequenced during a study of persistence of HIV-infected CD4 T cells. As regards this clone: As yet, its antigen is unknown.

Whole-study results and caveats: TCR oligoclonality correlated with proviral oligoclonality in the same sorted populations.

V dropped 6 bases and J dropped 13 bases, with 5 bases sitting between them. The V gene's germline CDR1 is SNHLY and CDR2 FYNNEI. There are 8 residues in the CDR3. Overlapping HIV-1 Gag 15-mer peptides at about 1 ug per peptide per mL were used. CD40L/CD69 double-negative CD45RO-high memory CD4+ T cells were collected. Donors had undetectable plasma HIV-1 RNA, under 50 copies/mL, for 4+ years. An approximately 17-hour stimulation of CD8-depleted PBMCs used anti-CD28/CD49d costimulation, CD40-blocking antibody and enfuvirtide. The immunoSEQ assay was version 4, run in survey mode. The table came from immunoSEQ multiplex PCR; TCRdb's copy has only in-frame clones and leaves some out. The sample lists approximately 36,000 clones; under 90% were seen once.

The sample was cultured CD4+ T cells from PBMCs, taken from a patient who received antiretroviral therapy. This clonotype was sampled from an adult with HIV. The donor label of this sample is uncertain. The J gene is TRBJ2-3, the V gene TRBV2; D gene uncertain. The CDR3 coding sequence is TGTGCCAGCAGCGCCGAGTATTTT. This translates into CASSAEYF.